The clone carrying this TCR beta chain was detected once. The same CDR3 also results from other DNA sequences found in this sample. Assay used: immunoSEQ multiplex PCR; TCRdb lists only in-frame clones, some missing. The sample includes a few hundred thousand clones, approximately 80% of them seen just once. The data were taken from a study of blood T cell repertoires in COVID-19. Specimen: peripheral blood. This TCR came from a human donor with acute or convalescent COVID-19. The donor label of this sample is uncertain.

CDR3 in DNA: TGTGCCAGCAGCCCCGGGATCAACTATGGCTACACCTTC. Translating gives CASSPGINYGYTF. The chain links TRBV6-5 to TRBJ1-2, with D uncertain. This CDR3 has 13 amino acids. The ends were cut back, 6 bases at V and 2 bases at J, with 10 bases in the middle. CDR1 and CDR2 from the germline V gene are MNHEY and SVGAGI.